The present TCR beta chain was sequenced within a study of control samples from healthy donors and cancer patients. Repertoires were generated with immunoSEQ multiplex PCR, while TCRdb's copy carries only in-frame clones and drops some. Altogether about 84,000 clones are present, around 83% being singletons, with the ten largest covering 11%. Germline lookup yields CDR1 GTSNPN and CDR2 SVGIG (reference sequence). The CDR3 is made up of 13 amino acids. V lost 0 bases to trimming and J lost 7 bases, with 12 bases between them. The source material was PBMCs. This receptor was taken from a man aged 60 to 75 with head and neck cancer. This chain joins TRBV30 and TRBJ1-2; no firm D call. As DNA, the CDR3 is TGTGCCTGGAGTGTAAAGGACCCTCGTGGCTACACCTTC. Amino acids: CAWSVKDPRGYTF. Filled out from reference TRBV30 and TRBJ1-2, the complete variable domain reads SQTIHQWPATLVQPVGSPLSLECTVEGTSNPNLYWYRQAAGRGLQLLFYSVGIGQISSEVPQNLSASRPQDRQFILSSKKLLLSDSGFYLCAWSVKDPRGYTFGSGTRLTVV.